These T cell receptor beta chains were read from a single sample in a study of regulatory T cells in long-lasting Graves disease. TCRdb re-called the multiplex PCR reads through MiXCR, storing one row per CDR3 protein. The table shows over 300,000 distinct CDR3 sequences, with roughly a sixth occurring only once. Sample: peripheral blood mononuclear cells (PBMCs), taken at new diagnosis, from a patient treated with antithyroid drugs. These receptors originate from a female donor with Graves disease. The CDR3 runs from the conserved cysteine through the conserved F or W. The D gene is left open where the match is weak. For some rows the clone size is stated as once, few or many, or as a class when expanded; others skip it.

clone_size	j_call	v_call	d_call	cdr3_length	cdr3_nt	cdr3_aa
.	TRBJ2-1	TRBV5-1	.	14	TGCGCCAGCAGCGGGGCCGGGACAACCAATGAGCAGTTCTTC	CASSGAGTTNEQFF
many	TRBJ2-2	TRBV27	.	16	TGTGCCAGCAGTACCCCAGGGGCGCCGAACACCGGGGAGCTGTTTTTT	CASSTPGAPNTGELFF
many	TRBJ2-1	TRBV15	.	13	TGTGCCACCAGCAGAATACTAGGTAATGAGCAGTTCTTC	CATSRILGNEQFF
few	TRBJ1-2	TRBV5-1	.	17	TGCGCCAGCAGCCCCTCCGCAGAAGGGCCGAATGCTTATGGCTACACCTTC	CASSPSAEGPNAYGYTF
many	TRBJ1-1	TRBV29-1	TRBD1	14	TGCAGCGTTTCGCGGGACAGGGCCGTCTCTGAAGCTTTCTTT	CSVSRDRAVSEAFF
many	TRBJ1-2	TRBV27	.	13	TGTGCCAGCCGTTTCGGGGGGCAATATGGCTACACCTTC	CASRFGGQYGYTF
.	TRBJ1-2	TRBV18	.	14	TGTGCCAGCTCAACGCGGGACACGCCCTATGGCTACACCTTC	CASSTRDTPYGYTF
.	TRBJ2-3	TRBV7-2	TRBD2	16	TGTGCCAGCAGCGGGCGACTAGCGGGAAGCACAGATACGCAGTATTTT	CASSGRLAGSTDTQYF
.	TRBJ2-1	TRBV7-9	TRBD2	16	TGTGCCAGCAGCTTAGCACGACTAGCGGGAGTTGATGAGCAGTTCTTC	CASSLARLAGVDEQFF
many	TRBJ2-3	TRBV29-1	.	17	TGCAGCGCCCTCTTCGTGGGGGGCAACCGGGCCCCAAATACGCAGTATTTT	CSALFVGGNRAPNTQYF
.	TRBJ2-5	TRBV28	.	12	TGTGCCAGCAGTTCCCTAGCGGAGACCCAGTACTTC	CASSSLAETQYF
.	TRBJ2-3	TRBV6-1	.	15	TGTGCCAGCAGGGGGGTTTTTTATGGGGACCCTACGCAGTATTTT	CASRGVFYGDPTQYF
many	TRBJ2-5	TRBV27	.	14	TGTGCCAGCAGCCGAGGACTTTCTCAAGAGACCCAGTACTTC	CASSRGLSQETQYF
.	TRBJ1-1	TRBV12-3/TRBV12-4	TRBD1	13	TGTGCCAGCAGGGGCCGGGACAGGGGAAAATCTTTCTTT	CASRGRDRGKSFF
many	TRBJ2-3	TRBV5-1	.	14	TGTGCCAGCAGCCCTGATCCCTTCACAGATACGCAGTATTTT	CASSPDPFTDTQYF
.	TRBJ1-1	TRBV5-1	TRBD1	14	TGCGCCAGCAGTCAACAGGGGAATGGAAATGAAGCTTTCTTT	CASSQQGNGNEAFF
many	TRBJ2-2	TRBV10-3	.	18	TGTGCCATCAGTGATAGAAGCGGGTCAGTCACGAACACCGGGGAGCTGTTTTTT	CAISDRSGSVTNTGELFF
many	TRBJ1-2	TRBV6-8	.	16	TGTGCCAGCAGTTACTTGCGTAGGGGTATTAACTATGGCTACACCTTC	CASSYLRRGINYGYTF
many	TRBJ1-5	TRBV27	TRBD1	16	TGTGCCAGCAGTTCATCCAGACAGGGGGGCAATCAGCCCCAGCATTTT	CASSSSRQGGNQPQHF
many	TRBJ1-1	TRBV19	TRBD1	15	TGTGCCAGTAGTACCGGGACAGATTTGTTCACTGAAGCTTTCTTT	CASSTGTDLFTEAFF
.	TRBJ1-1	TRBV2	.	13	TGTGCCAGCAGTGAAGCTCGGGAGTCTGAAGCTTTCTTT	CASSEARESEAFF
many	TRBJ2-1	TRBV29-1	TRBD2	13	TGCAGCGTTCTGGGTACGGGGGGCAATGAGCAGTTCTTC	CSVLGTGGNEQFF
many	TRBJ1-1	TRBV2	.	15	TGTGCCAGCAGTGTATTCAGAAATCCGAACACTGAAGCTTTCTTT	CASSVFRNPNTEAFF
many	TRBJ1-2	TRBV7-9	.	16	TGTGCCAGCAGCTTAGACGGGGCACAGGCCTATTATGGCTACACCTTC	CASSLDGAQAYYGYTF